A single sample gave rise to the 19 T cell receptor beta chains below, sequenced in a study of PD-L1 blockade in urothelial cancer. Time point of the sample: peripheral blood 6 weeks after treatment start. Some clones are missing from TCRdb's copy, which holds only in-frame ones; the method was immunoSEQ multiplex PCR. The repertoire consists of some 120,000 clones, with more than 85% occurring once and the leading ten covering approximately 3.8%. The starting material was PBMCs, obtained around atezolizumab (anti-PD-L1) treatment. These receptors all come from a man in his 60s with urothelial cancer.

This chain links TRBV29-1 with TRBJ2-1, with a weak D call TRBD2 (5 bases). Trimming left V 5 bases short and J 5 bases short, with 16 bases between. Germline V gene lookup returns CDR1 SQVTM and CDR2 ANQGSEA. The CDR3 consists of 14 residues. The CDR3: CSVHELGKNNEQFF. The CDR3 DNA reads TGCAGCGTTCATGAACTAGGAAAAAACAATGAGCAGTTCTTC.

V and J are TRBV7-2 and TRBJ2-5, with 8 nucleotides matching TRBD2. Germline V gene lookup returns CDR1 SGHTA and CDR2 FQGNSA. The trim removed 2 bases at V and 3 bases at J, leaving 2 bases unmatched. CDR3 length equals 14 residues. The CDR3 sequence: CASSLRGGEETQYF. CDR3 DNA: TGTGCCAGCAGCTTACGGGGGGGGGAAGAGACCCAGTACTTC.

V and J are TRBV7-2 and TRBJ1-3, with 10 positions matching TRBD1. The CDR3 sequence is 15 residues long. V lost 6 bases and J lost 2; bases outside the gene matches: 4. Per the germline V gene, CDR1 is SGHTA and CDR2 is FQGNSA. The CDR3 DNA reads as TGTGCCAGCAGGACCGGGACAGGGGCTGGAAACACCATATATTTT. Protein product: CASRTGTGAGNTIYF.

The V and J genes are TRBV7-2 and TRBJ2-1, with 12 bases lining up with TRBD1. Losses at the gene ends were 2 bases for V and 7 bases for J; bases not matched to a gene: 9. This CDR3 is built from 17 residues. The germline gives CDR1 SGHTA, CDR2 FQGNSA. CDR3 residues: CASSLPIGTGGGNEQFF. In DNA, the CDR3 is TGTGCCAGCAGCTTACCGATCGGGACAGGGGGCGGGAATGAGCAGTTCTTC.

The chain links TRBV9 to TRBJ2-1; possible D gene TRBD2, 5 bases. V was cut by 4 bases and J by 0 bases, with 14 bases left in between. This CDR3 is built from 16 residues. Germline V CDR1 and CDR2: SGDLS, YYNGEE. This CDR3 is CASSRKSGFSYNEQFF. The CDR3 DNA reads TGTGCCAGCAGCCGAAAGAGCGGTTTCTCCTACAATGAGCAGTTCTTC.

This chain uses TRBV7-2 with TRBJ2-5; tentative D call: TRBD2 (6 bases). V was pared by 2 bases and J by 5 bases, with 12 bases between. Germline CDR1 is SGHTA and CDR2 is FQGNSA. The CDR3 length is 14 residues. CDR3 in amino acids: CASSLQGGRETQYF. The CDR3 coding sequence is TGTGCCAGCAGCTTACAGGGAGGTCGGGAGACCCAGTACTTC.

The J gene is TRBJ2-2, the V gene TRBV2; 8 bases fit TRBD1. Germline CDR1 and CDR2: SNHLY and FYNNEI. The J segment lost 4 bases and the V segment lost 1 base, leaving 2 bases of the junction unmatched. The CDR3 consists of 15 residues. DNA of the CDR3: TGTGCCAGCAGTGAAGGACAGGGGAGCACCGGGGAGCTGTTTTTT. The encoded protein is CASSEGQGSTGELFF.

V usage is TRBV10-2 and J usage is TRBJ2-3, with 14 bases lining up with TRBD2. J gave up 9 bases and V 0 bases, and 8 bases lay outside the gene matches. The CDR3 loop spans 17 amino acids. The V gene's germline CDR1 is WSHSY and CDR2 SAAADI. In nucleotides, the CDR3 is TGCGCCAGCAGTGAGTCGAGCGGGACTAGCGGGGGTGAGACGCAGTATTTT. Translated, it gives CASSESSGTSGGETQYF.

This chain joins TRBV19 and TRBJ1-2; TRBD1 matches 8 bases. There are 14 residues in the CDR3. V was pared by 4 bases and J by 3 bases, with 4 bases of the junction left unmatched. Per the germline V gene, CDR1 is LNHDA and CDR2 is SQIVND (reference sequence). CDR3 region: CASSRGQADYGYTF. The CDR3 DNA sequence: TGTGCCAGTAGTAGGGGACAGGCGGACTATGGCTACACCTTC.

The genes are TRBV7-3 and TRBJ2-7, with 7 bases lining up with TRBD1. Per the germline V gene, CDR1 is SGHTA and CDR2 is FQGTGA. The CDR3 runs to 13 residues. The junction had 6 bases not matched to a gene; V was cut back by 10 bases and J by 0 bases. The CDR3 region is CATTGTDSYEQYF. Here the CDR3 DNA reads TGTGCCACTACAGGGACAGACTCCTACGAGCAGTACTTC. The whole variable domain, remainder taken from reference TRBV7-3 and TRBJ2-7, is GAGVSQTPSNKVTEKGKYVELRCDPISGHTALYWYRQSLGQGPEFLIYFQGTGAADDSGLPNDRFFAVRPEGSVSTLKIQRTERGDSAVYLCATTGTDSYEQYFGPGTRLTVT.

CDR3 nucleotides: TGTGCAAGTCGCTTAATTTGCAGGGGGGACGAGCAGTACTTC. Its translation: CASRLICRGDEQYF. The V and J genes are TRBV12-2 and TRBJ2-7; no check of the table's D call, TRBD1, against the DNA was made. TRBV12-2 is assigned pseudogene status. The CDR3 length is 14 residues.

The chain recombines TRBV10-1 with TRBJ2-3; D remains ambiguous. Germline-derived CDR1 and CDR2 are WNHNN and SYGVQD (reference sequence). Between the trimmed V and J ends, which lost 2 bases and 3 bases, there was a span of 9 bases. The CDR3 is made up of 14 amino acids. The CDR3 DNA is TGCGCCAGCAGTGAGCCCGGTGGTACAGATACGCAGTATTTT. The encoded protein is CASSEPGGTDTQYF.

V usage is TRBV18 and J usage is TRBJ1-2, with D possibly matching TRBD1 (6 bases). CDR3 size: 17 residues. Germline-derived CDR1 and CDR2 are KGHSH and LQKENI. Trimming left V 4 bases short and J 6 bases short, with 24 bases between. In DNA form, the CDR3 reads TGTGCCAGCTCACACACCGGGACATCCCCCGCCTCGCATGGCTACACCTTC. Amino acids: CASSHTGTSPASHGYTF.

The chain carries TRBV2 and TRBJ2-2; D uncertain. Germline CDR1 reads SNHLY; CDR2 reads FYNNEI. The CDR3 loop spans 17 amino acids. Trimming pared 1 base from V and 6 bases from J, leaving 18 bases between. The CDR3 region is CASSEESSSVKPGELFF. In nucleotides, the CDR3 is TGTGCCAGCAGTGAAGAGTCCTCATCGGTGAAGCCCGGGGAGCTGTTTTTT.

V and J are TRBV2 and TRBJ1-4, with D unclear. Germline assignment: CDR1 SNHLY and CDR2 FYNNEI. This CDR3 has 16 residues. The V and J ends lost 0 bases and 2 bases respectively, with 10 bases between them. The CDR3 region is CASSEARLSTNEKLFF. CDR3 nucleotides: TGTGCCAGCAGTGAAGCGCGGCTAAGTACTAATGAAAAACTGTTTTTT.

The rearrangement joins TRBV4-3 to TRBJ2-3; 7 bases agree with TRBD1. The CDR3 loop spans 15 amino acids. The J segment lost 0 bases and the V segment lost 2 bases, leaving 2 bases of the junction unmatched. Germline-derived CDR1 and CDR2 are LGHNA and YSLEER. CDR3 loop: CASSQRQGSTDTQYF. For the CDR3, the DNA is TGCGCCAGCAGCCAACGACAGGGTAGCACAGATACGCAGTATTTT.

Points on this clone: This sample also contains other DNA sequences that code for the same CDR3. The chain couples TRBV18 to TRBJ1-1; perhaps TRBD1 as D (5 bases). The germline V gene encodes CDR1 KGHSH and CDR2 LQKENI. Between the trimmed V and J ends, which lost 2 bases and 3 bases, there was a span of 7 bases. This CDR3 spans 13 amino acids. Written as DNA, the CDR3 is TGTGCCAGCTCACCAAGCAGGGACACTGAAGCTTTCTTT. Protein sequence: CASSPSRDTEAFF.

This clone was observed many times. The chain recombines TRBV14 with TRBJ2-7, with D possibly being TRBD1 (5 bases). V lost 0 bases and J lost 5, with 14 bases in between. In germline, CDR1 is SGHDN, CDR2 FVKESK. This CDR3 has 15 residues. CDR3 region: CASSQEPRTPDEQYF. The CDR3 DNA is TGTGCCAGCAGCCAAGAGCCGAGGACACCTGACGAGCAGTACTTC.

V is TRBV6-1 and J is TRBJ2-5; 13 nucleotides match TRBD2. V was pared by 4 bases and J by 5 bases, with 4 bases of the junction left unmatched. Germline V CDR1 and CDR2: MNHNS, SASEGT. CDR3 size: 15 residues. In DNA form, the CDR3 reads TGTGCCAGCAGTGGACTAGCGGGGGGCCGGGAGACCCAGTACTTC. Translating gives CASSGLAGGRETQYF.